This TCR beta chain was sequenced during a study of cytomegalovirus exposure and HLA in healthy donors. Vbeta (60) and Jbeta (13) primers were used in the PCR. The repertoire was sequenced with immunoSEQ multiplex PCR; TCRdb's copy has only in-frame clones and lacks some. This sample yields 150,000 to 160,000 clones, of which 65% to 85% are seen a single time; less than 3.5% belongs to the top ten. CDR3 length equals 15 residues. Germline V gives CDR1 MRHNA, CDR2 SNTAGT. V shed 0 bases and J shed 5 bases, with 11 bases lying between them. This clone appeared a few times. The chain carries TRBV6-4 and TRBJ2-1; D gene unclear. Specimen: PBMCs. This TCR was sampled from a man younger than 30 in good health and CMV-seronegative. CDR3 sequence reads: CASSDSTGRDNEQFF. The CDR3 DNA reads as TGTGCCAGCAGTGACTCGACGGGTCGGGACAATGAGCAGTTCTTC.